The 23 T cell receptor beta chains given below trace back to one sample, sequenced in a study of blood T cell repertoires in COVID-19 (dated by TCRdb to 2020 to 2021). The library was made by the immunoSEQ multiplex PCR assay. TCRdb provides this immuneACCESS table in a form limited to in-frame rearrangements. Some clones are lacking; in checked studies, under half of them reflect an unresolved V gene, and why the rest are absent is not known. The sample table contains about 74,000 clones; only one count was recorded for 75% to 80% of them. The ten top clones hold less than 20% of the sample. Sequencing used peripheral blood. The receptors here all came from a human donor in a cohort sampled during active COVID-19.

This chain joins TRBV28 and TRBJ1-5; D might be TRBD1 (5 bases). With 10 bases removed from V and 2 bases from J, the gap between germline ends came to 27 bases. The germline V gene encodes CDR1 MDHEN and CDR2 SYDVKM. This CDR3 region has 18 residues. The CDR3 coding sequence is TGTGCCACAGATGGGGAGGGGATGAATAGTTTTGGCAATCAGCCCCAGCATTTT. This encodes CATDGEGMNSFGNQPQHF.

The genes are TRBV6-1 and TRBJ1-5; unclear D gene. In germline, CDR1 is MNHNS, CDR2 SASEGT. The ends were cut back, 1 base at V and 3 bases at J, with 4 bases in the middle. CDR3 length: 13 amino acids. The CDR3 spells CASSEEPNQPQHF. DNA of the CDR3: TGTGCCAGCAGTGAAGAGCCCAATCAGCCCCAGCATTTT.

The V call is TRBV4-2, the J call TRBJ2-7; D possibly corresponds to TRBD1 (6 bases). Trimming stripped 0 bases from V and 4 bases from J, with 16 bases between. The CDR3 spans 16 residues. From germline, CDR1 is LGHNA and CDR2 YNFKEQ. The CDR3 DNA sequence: TGTGCCAGCAGCCAAGAAGGGGGTCAGGGGTTTTACGAGCAGTACTTC. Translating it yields CASSQEGGQGFYEQYF.

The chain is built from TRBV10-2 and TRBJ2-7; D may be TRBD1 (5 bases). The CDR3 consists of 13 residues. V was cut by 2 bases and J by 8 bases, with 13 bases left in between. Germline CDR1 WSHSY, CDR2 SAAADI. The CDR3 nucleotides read TGCGCCAGCAGTGAGACCACCAGGGCGCAGCAGTACTTC. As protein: CASSETTRAQQYF.

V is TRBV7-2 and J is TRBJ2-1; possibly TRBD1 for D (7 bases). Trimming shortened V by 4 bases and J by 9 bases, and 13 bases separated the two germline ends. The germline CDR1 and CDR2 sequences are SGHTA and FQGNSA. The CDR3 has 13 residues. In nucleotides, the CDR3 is TGTGCCAGCAGCTCGCGCCAGGGGGGTGAGCAGTTCTTC. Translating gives CASSSRQGGEQFF.

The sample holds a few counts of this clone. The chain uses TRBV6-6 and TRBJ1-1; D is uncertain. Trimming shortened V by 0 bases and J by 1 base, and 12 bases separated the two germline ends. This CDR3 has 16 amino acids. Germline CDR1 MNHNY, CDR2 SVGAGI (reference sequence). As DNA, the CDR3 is TGTGCCAGCAGTTACTCTAGGAGGGATGGGAACACTGAAGCTTTCTTT. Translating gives CASSYSRRDGNTEAFF.

DNA for the CDR3: TGTGCCAGCAGCCCCGCCGGGACAGGGATCATCTATGGCTACACCTTC. Translated, it gives CASSPAGTGIIYGYTF. V gene TRBV7-2 combines with J gene TRBJ1-2; 9 nucleotides line up with TRBD1. CDR1 is SGHTA, CDR2 FQGNSA, per germline. CDR3 length: 16 amino acids. V lost 5 bases and J lost 4; bases outside the gene matches: 11.

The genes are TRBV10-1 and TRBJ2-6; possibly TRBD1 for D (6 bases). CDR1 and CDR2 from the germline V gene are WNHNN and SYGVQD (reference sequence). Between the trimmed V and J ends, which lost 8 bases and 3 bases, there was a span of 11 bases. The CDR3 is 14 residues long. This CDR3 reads CASGRGDGANVLTF. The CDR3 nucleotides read TGCGCCAGCGGCAGGGGTGATGGGGCCAACGTCCTGACTTTC.

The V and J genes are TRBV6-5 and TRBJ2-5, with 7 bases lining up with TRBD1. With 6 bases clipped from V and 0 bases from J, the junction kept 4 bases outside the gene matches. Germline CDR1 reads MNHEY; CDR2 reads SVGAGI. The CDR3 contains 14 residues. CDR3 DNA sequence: TGTGCCAGCAGGATAGACAGGGACCAAGAGACCCAGTACTTC. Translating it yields CASRIDRDQETQYF.

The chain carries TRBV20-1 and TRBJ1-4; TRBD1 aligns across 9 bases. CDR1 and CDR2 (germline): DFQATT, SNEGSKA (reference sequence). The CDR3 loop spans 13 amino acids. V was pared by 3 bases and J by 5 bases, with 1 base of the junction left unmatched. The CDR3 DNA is TGCAGTGCTAGTGGGACAGGGAATGAAAAACTGTTTTTT. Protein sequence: CSASGTGNEKLFF.

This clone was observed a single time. CDR3 region: CASSDGGPGGGYEQYF. The CDR3 DNA reads as TGTGCCAGCAGCGATGGTGGGCCGGGAGGAGGCTACGAGCAGTACTTC. This rearrangement joins TRBV9 to TRBJ2-7; 7 nucleotides line up with TRBD2. Trimming removed 3 bases from V and 3 bases from J; junction bases left unmatched: 12. From germline, CDR1 is SGDLS and CDR2 YYNGEE. CDR3 length equals 16 residues.

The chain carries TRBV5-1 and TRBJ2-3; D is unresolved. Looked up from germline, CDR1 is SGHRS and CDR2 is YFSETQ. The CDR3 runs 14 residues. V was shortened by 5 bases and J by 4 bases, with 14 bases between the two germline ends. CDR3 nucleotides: TGCGCCAGCAGGCCCTCACAGAACGCAGATACGCAGTATTTT. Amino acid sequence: CASRPSQNADTQYF. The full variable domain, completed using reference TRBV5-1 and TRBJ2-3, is KAGVTQTPRYLIKTRGQQVTLSCSPISGHRSVSWYQQTPGQGLQFLFEYFSETQRNKGNFPGRFSGRQFSNSRSEMNVSTLELGDSALYLCASRPSQNADTQYFGPGTRLTVL.

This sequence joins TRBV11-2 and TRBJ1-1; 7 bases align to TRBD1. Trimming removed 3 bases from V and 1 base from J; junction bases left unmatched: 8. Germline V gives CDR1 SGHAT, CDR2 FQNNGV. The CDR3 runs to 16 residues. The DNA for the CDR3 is TGTGCCAGCAGCTTTAGGACAGGTGGGCGGAACACTGAAGCTTTCTTT. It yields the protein CASSFRTGGRNTEAFF.

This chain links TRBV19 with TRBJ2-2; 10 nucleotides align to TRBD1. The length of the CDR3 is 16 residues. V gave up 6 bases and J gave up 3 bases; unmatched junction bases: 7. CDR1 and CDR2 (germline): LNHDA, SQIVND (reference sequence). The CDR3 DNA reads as TGTGCCAGTAGCCATCTCGGGACAGGGGACACCGGGGAGCTGTTTTTT. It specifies CASSHLGTGDTGELFF.

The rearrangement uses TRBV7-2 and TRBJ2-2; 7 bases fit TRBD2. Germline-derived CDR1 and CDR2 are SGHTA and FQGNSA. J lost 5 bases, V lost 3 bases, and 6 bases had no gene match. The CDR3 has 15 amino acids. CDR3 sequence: CASSFRLAETGELFF. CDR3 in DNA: TGTGCCAGCAGCTTTAGGCTAGCGGAGACCGGGGAGCTGTTTTTT.

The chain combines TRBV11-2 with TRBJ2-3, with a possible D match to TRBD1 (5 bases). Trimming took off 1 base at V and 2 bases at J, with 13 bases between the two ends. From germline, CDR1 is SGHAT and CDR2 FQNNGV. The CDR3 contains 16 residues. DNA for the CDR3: TGTGCCAGCAGCTTAGGCCGACAGACCCACACAGATACGCAGTATTTT. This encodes CASSLGRQTHTDTQYF.

CDR3 coding DNA: TGTGCCAGCACCCCCCAGGGCCTCCGGTGGGGGGATTACGAGCAGTACTTC. Its translation: CASTPQGLRWGDYEQYF. This chain uses TRBV21-1 with TRBJ2-7; TRBD2, the table's D call, was not compared with the DNA. TRBV21-1 is a known pseudogene. The CDR3 runs 17 residues.

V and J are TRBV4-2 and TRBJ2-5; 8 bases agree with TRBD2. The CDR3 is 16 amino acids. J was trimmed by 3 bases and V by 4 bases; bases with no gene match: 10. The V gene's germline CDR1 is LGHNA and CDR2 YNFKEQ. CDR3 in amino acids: CASSPGDIAGKETQYF. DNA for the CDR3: TGTGCCAGCAGCCCTGGCGACATAGCGGGAAAAGAGACCCAGTACTTC.

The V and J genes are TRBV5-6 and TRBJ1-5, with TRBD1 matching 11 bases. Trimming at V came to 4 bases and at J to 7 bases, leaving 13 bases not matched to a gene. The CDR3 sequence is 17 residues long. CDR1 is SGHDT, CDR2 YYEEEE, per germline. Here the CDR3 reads CASSRKRTGGANQPQHF. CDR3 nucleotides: TGTGCCAGCAGCAGGAAGAGGACAGGGGGCGCGAACCAGCCCCAGCATTTT.

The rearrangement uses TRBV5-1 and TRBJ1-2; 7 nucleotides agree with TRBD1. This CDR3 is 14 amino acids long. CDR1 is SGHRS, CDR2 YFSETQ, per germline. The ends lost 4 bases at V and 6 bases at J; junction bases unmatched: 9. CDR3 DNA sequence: TGCGCCAGCAGCCTGACAGGGAACTGGGATGGCTACACCTTC. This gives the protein CASSLTGNWDGYTF.

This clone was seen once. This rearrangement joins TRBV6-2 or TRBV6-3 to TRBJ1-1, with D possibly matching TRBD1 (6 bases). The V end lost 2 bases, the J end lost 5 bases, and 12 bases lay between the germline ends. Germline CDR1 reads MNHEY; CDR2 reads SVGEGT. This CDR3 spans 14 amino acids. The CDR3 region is CASSYKGVKTEAFF. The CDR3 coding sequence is TGTGCCAGCAGTTACAAGGGGGTCAAAACTGAAGCTTTCTTT.

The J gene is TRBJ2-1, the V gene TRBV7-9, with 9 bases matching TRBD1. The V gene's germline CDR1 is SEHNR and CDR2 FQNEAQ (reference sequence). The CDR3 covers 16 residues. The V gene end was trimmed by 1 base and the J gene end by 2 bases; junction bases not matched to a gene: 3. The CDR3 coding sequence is TGTGCCAGCAGCTTAGACGGGACAGGGACCTACAATGAGCAGTTCTTC. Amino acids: CASSLDGTGTYNEQFF.

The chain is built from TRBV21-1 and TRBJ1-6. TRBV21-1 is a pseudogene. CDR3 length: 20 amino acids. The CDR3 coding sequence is TGTGCCAGCAGCAAAGCAAAGGAGACCGCTGAGAGCTCCTATAATTCACCCCTCCACTTT. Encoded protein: CASSKAKETAESSYNSPLHF.